This T cell receptor (beta chain) appears in the sequencing data of a study of T cells in Graves' hyperthyroidism and ophthalmopathy. Study results and caveats: Stable hyperthyroidism and ophthalmopathy were separated using 13 V-J signatures. Expanded thyroid clonotypes (above 0.001) were mostly also found in blood.

Note on this clonotype: Its antigen is as yet unknown.

TCR beta CDR3 sequences were amplified from RNA transcripts. The study used the HTBI primer set for a first-round RT-PCR of the TCR CDR3. TCRdb reprocessed the multiplex PCR reads with MiXCR, giving one entry per CDR3 protein. The sample lists about 640,000 distinct CDR3 sequences, 20% occurring once. Orbital computed tomography, thyroid ultrasound, serum thyroxine and TRAb, and clinical symptoms together informed the diagnoses. This clonotype originated in a man aged 25 to 45 with Graves' ophthalmopathy. Sequenced material: blood.

Here the CDR3 reads CASGPGEFQPQHF. The DNA of the CDR3 is TGTGCCAGTGGTCCAGGGGAGTTTCAGCCCCAGCATTTT. The chain recombines TRBV6-1 with TRBJ1-5; D possibly corresponds to TRBD1 (6 bases). There are 13 residues in the CDR3. Germline V gene data show CDR1 as MNHNS and CDR2 as SASEGT. V was cut by 9 bases and J by 6 bases, with 15 bases left in between.